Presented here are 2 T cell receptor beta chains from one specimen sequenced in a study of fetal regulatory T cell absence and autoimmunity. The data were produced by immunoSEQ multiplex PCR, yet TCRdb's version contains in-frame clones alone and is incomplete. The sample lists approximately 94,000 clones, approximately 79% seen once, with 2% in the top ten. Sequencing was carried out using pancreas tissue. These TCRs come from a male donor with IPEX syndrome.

CDR3 in DNA: TGCGCCAGCAGCGCCGGGACATACACCGGGGAGCTGTTTTTT. Translating it yields CASSAGTYTGELFF. The chain uses TRBV10-1 and TRBJ2-2; D may be TRBD1 (6 bases). The CDR3 runs 14 residues. Germline V gene data show CDR1 as WNHNN and CDR2 as SYGVQD (reference sequence). Trimming cost V 6 bases and J 3 bases, with 11 bases left between them.

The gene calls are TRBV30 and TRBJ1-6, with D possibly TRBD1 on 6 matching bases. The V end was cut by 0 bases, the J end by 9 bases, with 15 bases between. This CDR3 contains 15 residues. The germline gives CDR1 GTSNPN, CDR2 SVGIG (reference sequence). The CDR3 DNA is TGTGCCTGGAGTGTATGGGGGCAGGGGAGTTCACCCCTCCACTTT. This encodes CAWSVWGQGSSPLHF.